The 22 T cell receptor beta chains below all came from one sample that was sequenced in a study of T cells after posttransplantation cyclophosphamide. Assay: immunoSEQ multiplex PCR; the TCRdb copy retains only in-frame clones and omits some. The table lists some 37,000 clones, around 80% of them singletons, with around 8.1% in the top ten. Cyclophosphamide on days +3 and +4 followed busulfan-fludarabine conditioning and a marrow graft. The input for sequencing was CD4+ T cells sorted from blood, taken roughly 1,900 days after a stem cell transplant with posttransplant cyclophosphamide. The source is a female patient aged 40-49 years who received an allogeneic stem cell transplant from a related donor, was CMV-positive, and had no GVHD. Some T cells may be transferred from the graft donor.

This clone was seen only a few times. The V call is TRBV19, the J call TRBJ1-3; TRBD1 matches 9 bases. CDR1 LNHDA and CDR2 SQIVND come from the germline V gene (reference sequence). This CDR3 spans 15 amino acids. V shed 6 bases, J shed 2 bases, and the junction held 5 bases outside the gene matches. The CDR3 spells CASSYYRGPGNTIYF. In nucleotides, the CDR3 is TGTGCCAGTAGCTATTACAGGGGGCCTGGAAACACCATATATTTT.

On this clone itself: A read error may produce the germline difference seen at one junction end. The chain carries TRBV5-4 and TRBJ2-2; a weak D match, TRBD1 (6 bases). CDR1 and CDR2 (germline): SGHNT, YYREEE (reference sequence). The CDR3 spans 15 residues. CDR3 nucleotide sequence: TGTGCCAGCAGTTTGGGAGAGGGGGTATCCGGGGAGCTGTTTTTT. This gives the protein CASSLGEGVSGELFF.

The chain carries TRBV2 and TRBJ1-5, with TRBD1 identical over 9 bases. The J segment lost 5 bases and the V segment lost 4 bases, leaving 9 bases of the junction unmatched. This CDR3 has 16 amino acids. Germline V gene lookup returns CDR1 SNHLY and CDR2 FYNNEI. As DNA, the CDR3 is TGTGCCAGCAGTGGTGGGACAGGGAATCGAGATCAGCCCCAGCATTTT. It translates to CASSGGTGNRDQPQHF.

This chain uses TRBV27 with TRBJ1-2; TRBD1 matches at 7 bases. CDR1 is MNHEY and CDR2 is SMNVEV in the germline V gene (reference sequence). V was clipped by 3 bases and J by 4 bases; unmatched bases: 5. The CDR3 runs to 14 residues. The CDR3 nucleotides read TGTGCCAGCAGTTTCTACGGGGACAGCTATGGCTACACCTTC. Its translation: CASSFYGDSYGYTF.

This chain uses TRBV1 with TRBJ2-7; the DNA was not used to check the table's D call, TRBD1. TRBV1 is flagged as a pseudogene. The CDR3 has 16 residues. For the CDR3, the DNA is TGCACCAGCAGTCACCGGGAGGGACAGGGGTTCTACGAGCAGTACTTC. Translating it yields CTSSHREGQGFYEQYF.

This clone showed up many times. The V call is TRBV2, the J call TRBJ1-5; no clear D. This CDR3 is 13 amino acids long. Germline loops: CDR1 SNHLY, CDR2 FYNNEI. Trimming removed 1 base at V and 4 bases at J, with 5 bases between. The CDR3 coding sequence is TGTGCCAGCAGTGAAGATCTAAATCAGCCCCAGCATTTT. This encodes CASSEDLNQPQHF.

This clone was observed once. CDR3 sequence reads: CASSRDRGGRNYGYTF. As DNA, the CDR3 is TGTGCCAGCAGCCGAGACAGGGGGGGAAGGAACTATGGCTACACCTTC. The rearrangement links TRBV5-5 to TRBJ1-2, with 9 positions matching TRBD1. The CDR3 loop spans 16 amino acids. CDR1 SGHKS and CDR2 YYEKEE come from the germline V gene (reference sequence). J gave up 2 bases and V 4 bases, and 9 bases lay outside the gene matches.

The chain is built from TRBV7-9 and TRBJ2-3; TRBD1 is a possible D gene (6 bases). The CDR3 totals 16 residues. CDR1 and CDR2 (germline): SEHNR, FQNEAQ (reference sequence). The V end lost 0 bases, the J end lost 9 bases, and 19 bases lay between the germline ends. CDR3 nucleotide sequence: TGTGCCAGCAGCTTAGCGGCCCCCATACAGGGAAGGACGCAGTATTTT. The encoded protein is CASSLAAPIQGRTQYF.

The chain joins TRBV2 to TRBJ2-1; D unresolved. Per the germline V gene, CDR1 is SNHLY and CDR2 is FYNNEI. Trimming removed 5 bases at V and 0 bases at J, with 14 bases between. This CDR3 contains 16 residues. This chain's CDR3 is CASSYLFSPSYNEQFF. In DNA, the CDR3 is TGTGCCAGCAGTTATCTCTTTTCCCCCTCCTACAATGAGCAGTTCTTC.

The V and J genes are TRBV10-3 and TRBJ2-2, with 7 bases aligning to TRBD2. The CDR3 sequence is 16 residues long. The V gene's germline CDR1 is ENHRY and CDR2 SYGVKD. V trimming: 11 bases; J trimming: 0 bases; junction bases outside the gene matches: 12. In DNA, the CDR3 is TGTGCCGCCCGCGGGGGAGCTCCGGCGAACACCGGGGAGCTGTTTTTT. Translated: CAARGGAPANTGELFF.

The rearrangement uses TRBV7-9 and TRBJ2-7; 9 bases match TRBD2. The CDR3 spans 19 residues. Germline CDR1 is SEHNR and CDR2 is FQNEAQ (reference sequence). The junction had 16 bases not matched to a gene; V was cut back by 2 bases and J by 2 bases. The chain's CDR3 is CASSLYSGGLAGKPYEQYF. The CDR3 bases are TGTGCCAGCAGCTTATATTCGGGAGGGCTAGCGGGGAAACCCTACGAGCAGTACTTC.

The chain has TRBV5-4 and TRBJ2-1; TRBD1 aligns across 8 bases. The CDR3 totals 15 residues. The trim removed 4 bases at V and 9 bases at J, leaving 12 bases unmatched. Germline values: CDR1 SGHNT, CDR2 YYREEE (reference sequence). The CDR3 bases are TGTGCCAGCAGCCCAGCCTTAACAGGGGGAAGTGAGCAGTTCTTC. Encoded protein: CASSPALTGGSEQFF.

The genes are TRBV5-4 and TRBJ2-7, with 12 positions matching TRBD2. This CDR3 region has 14 residues. The germline V gene encodes CDR1 SGHNT and CDR2 YYREEE (reference sequence). V trimming: 3 bases; J trimming: 4 bases; junction bases outside the gene matches: 2. CDR3 in amino acids: CASSSGLAGYEQYF. In DNA, the CDR3 is TGTGCCAGCAGCTCGGGACTAGCGGGTTACGAGCAGTACTTC.

This chain links TRBV6-5 with TRBJ1-6; TRBD1 matches at 7 bases. From germline, CDR1 is MNHEY and CDR2 SVGAGI. The CDR3 extends over 14 amino acids. The junction had 9 bases not matched to a gene; V was cut back by 6 bases and J by 10 bases. CDR3 in amino acids: CASRLTGYASPLHF. The DNA of the CDR3 is TGTGCCAGCAGACTGACAGGGTATGCATCACCCCTCCACTTT.

This clone was detected only once. The chain recombines TRBV6-8 with TRBJ2-5, with TRBD2 as a possible D gene (5 bases). Germline loops: CDR1 MNHGY, CDR2 SAAAGT. The CDR3 extends over 11 amino acids. V was trimmed by 9 bases and J by 6 bases, leaving 11 bases between them. The CDR3 coding sequence is TGTGCCAGTAGCGCCAGAAAGACCCAGTACTTC. Its translation: CASSARKTQYF.

The chain combines TRBV10-3 with TRBJ2-3; TRBD2 aligns across 7 bases. The CDR3 is made up of 14 amino acids. Per the germline V gene, CDR1 is ENHRY and CDR2 is SYGVKD. Unmatched junction bases numbered 4, after V lost 6 bases and J lost 1 base. CDR3 protein: CAIRGGSGTDTQYF. In DNA, the CDR3 is TGTGCCATCAGGGGGGGGTCTGGCACAGATACGCAGTATTTT.

The chain combines TRBV15 with TRBJ2-7; unclear D gene. This CDR3 contains 15 residues. The ends were cut back, 1 base at V and 3 bases at J, with 13 bases in the middle. CDR1 LNHNV and CDR2 YYDKDF come from the germline V gene (reference sequence). The DNA for the CDR3 is TGTGCCACCAGCAGAGCTGACTCCTCATACTACGAGCAGTACTTC. This sequence encodes CATSRADSSYYEQYF. Combining the CDR3 with reference TRBV15 and TRBJ2-7 gives the whole variable domain DAMVIQNPRYQVTQFGKPVTLSCSQTLNHNVMYWYQQKSSQAPKLLFHYYDKDFNNEADTPDNFQSRRPNTSFCFLDIRSPGLGDTAMYLCATSRADSSYYEQYFGPGTRLTVT.

V gene TRBV14 combines with J gene TRBJ1-6, with 8 bases aligning to TRBD1. From germline, CDR1 is SGHDN and CDR2 FVKESK. The CDR3 covers 14 residues. Trimming removed 6 bases from V and 7 bases from J; junction bases left unmatched: 5. CDR3 bases: TGTGCCAGCAGTCAACAGGGGGACAATTCACCCCTCCACTTT. Its translation is CASSQQGDNSPLHF. Full variable domain (rest looked up from reference TRBV14 and TRBJ1-6): EAGVTQFPSHSVIEKGQTVTLRCDPISGHDNLYWYRRVMGKEIKFLLHFVKESKQDESGMPNNRFLAERTGGTYSTLKVQPAELEDSGVYFCASSQQGDNSPLHFGNGTRLTVT.

V is TRBV19 and J is TRBJ1-6, with a possible D match to TRBD1 (6 bases). This CDR3 is built from 13 residues. Between the trimmed V and J ends, which lost 11 bases and 7 bases, there was a span of 15 bases. Germline assignment: CDR1 LNHDA and CDR2 SQIVND (reference sequence). The CDR3 DNA is TGTGCCTGGGATATAGGGACAAATTCACCCCTCCACTTT. Protein product: CAWDIGTNSPLHF.

This clone came up a few times. J is TRBJ2-1 and V is TRBV27; a possible D gene is TRBD1 (5 bases). This CDR3 has 13 amino acids. Trimming shortened V by 3 bases and J by 9 bases, and 12 bases separated the two germline ends. Germline V gene sequence: CDR1 MNHEY, CDR2 SMNVEV (reference sequence). The CDR3 sequence: CASSFNRQIEQFF. CDR3 coding DNA: TGTGCCAGCAGTTTTAACAGGCAGATTGAGCAGTTCTTC.

The V and J genes are TRBV5-1 and TRBJ1-4, with D uncertain. This CDR3 comprises 16 residues. V lost 0 bases, J lost 2 bases, and 11 bases lay in between. Germline loops: CDR1 SGHRS, CDR2 YFSETQ. In DNA form, the CDR3 reads TGCGCCAGCAGCTTGGGTCGGGGAGGCACTAATGAAAAACTGTTTTTT. Its protein is CASSLGRGGTNEKLFF.

The chain has TRBV19 and TRBJ1-3, with no clear D. There are 15 residues in the CDR3. V was clipped by 0 bases and J by 3 bases, with 9 bases between them. In germline, CDR1 is LNHDA, CDR2 SQIVND (reference sequence). The CDR3 DNA follows: TGTGCCAGTAGTATAGATCTGGCAGGTGGAAACACCATATATTTT. Translating gives CASSIDLAGGNTIYF.